This T cell receptor (beta chain) was sequenced for a study of CD8 T cells in ankylosing spondylitis. Whole-study results and caveats: Disease-associated clones were CD8+ and fairly uncommon in peripheral blood. Among TCR beta sequences, a motif of several highly homologous variants appeared characteristic of ankylosing spondylitis blood.

Worth noting for this clonotype: Its antigen is not known.

CDR3 length equals 15 residues. V lost 0 bases and J 0 bases, leaving 9 bases between the germline ends. Germline lookup yields CDR1 DFQATT and CDR2 SNEGSKA (reference sequence). With molecular barcodes, quantitative 5'-RACE was used to make the TCR beta libraries. Using its own MiXCR run on the 5' RACE reads, TCRdb lists one record per CDR3 protein. The table has 300,000 to 400,000 distinct CDR3 sequences, 11% seen once. The chain couples TRBV20-1 to TRBJ1-3; D is uncertain. The receptor comes from a female donor with ankylosing spondylitis or in good health (not recorded which). Sequences were obtained from blood, either unsorted or a sorted T cell fraction (not recorded which). Here the CDR3 reads CSARDVSFSGNTIYF. CDR3 in DNA: TGCAGTGCTAGAGATGTGTCTTTCTCTGGAAACACCATATATTTT.